This record concerns one T cell receptor (beta chain) sequence. This entry belongs to a study of cytomegalovirus exposure and HLA in healthy donors. CDR3 length: 16 residues. Germline assignment: CDR1 MNHEY and CDR2 SMNVEV (reference sequence). V was pared by 5 bases and J by 2 bases, with 18 bases between. It was with 60 Vbeta and 13 Jbeta primers that the PCR ran. The protocol was immunoSEQ multiplex PCR, while the TCRdb copy is restricted to in-frame clones and leaves out a portion. Of some 95,000 clones listed, over 70% were seen once; the top ten hold roughly 6.6%. Material for sequencing was PBMCs. The V and J genes are TRBV27 and TRBJ1-2; a possible D gene is TRBD1 (5 bases). The sequence was obtained from a man aged 50 to 60 in good health and CMV-seropositive. Written as DNA, the CDR3 is TGTGCCAGCAGTCGGGGGGTGCGGCAGCTAAACTATGGCTACACCTTC. Encoded protein: CASSRGVRQLNYGYTF.